Below, 4 T cell receptor beta chains from the same sample are listed, as sequenced in a study of PD-L1 blockade in urothelial cancer. TCRdb keeps only in-frame clones here, not all; method: immunoSEQ multiplex PCR. The sample carries around 49,000 clones, more than 75% recorded once. Time point defined: peripheral blood 6 weeks after treatment start. Source: PBMCs, taken around atezolizumab (anti-PD-L1) treatment. All receptors come from a man between 60 and 75 years old with urothelial cancer.

The V and J genes are TRBV7-2 and TRBJ1-2; 9 nucleotides agree with TRBD1. Trimming removed 5 bases from V and 5 bases from J; junction bases left unmatched: 9. CDR1 SGHTA and CDR2 FQGNSA come from the germline V gene. The CDR3 has 15 residues. The CDR3 bases are TGTGCCAGCAGCCCTACAGTTGGACAGGGGTATGGCTACACCTTC. Its translation is CASSPTVGQGYGYTF. Complete variable domain (other parts from reference TRBV7-2 and TRBJ1-2): GAGVSQSPSNKVTEKGKDVELRCDPISGHTALYWYRQSLGQGLEFLIYFQGNSAPDKSGLPSDRFSAERTGGSVSTLTIQRTQQEDSAVYLCASSPTVGQGYGYTFGSGTRLTVV.

The chain couples TRBV28 to TRBJ2-7; D gene unclear. In germline, CDR1 is MDHEN, CDR2 SYDVKM. CDR3 length: 14 residues. With 2 bases removed from V and 2 bases from J, the gap between germline ends came to 10 bases. CDR3 loop: CASSLIQIPYEQYF. The CDR3 nucleotides are TGTGCCAGCAGTTTAATCCAGATTCCCTACGAGCAGTACTTC.

The rearrangement joins TRBV6-1 to TRBJ1-5, with 10 positions matching TRBD1. CDR1 is MNHNS, CDR2 SASEGT, per germline. This CDR3 has 15 amino acids. The ends lost 4 bases at V and 6 bases at J; junction bases unmatched: 6. The CDR3 sequence is CASSAGTGVAQPQHF. The CDR3 nucleotides read TGTGCCAGCAGTGCCGGGACAGGGGTCGCTCAGCCCCAGCATTTT.

The gene calls are TRBV6-5 and TRBJ1-2; no clear D gene. V was clipped by 6 bases and J by 1 base, with 12 bases between them. The CDR3 runs 14 residues. Germline CDR1 MNHEY, CDR2 SVGAGI. The CDR3 DNA is TGTGCCAGCAGCTCTTCCCGGGATAACTATGGCTACACCTTC. Encoded protein: CASSSSRDNYGYTF.